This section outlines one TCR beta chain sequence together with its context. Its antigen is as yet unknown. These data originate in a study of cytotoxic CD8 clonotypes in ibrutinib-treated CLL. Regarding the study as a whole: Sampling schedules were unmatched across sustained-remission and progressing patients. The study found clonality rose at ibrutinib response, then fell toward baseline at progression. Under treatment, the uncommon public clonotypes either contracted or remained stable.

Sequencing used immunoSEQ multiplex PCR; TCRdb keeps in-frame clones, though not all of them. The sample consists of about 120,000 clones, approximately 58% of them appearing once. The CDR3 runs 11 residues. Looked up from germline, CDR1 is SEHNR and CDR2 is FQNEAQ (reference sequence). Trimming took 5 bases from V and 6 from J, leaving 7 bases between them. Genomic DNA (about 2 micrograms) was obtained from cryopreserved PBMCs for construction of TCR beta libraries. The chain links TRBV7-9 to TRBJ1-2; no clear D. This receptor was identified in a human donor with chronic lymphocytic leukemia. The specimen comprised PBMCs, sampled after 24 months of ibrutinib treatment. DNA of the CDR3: TGTGCCAGCAGCACCGTAGATGGCTACACCTTC. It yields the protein CASSTVDGYTF.